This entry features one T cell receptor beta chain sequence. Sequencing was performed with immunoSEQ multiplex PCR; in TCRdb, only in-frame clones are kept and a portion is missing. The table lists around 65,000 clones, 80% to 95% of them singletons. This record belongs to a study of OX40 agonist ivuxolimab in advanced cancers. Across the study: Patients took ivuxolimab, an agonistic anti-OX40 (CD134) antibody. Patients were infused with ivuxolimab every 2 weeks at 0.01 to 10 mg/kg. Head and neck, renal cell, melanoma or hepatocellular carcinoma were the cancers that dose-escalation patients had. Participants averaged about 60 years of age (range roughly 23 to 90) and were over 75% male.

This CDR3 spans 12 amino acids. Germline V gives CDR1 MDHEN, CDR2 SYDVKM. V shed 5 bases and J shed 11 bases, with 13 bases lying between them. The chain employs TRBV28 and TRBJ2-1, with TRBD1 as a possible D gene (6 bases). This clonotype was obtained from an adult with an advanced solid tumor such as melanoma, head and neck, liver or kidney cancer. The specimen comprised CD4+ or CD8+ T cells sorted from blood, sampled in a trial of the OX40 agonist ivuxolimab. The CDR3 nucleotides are TGTGCCAGCAGTCCTGCCCGGGACAAGCAGTTCTTC. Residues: CASSPARDKQFF.